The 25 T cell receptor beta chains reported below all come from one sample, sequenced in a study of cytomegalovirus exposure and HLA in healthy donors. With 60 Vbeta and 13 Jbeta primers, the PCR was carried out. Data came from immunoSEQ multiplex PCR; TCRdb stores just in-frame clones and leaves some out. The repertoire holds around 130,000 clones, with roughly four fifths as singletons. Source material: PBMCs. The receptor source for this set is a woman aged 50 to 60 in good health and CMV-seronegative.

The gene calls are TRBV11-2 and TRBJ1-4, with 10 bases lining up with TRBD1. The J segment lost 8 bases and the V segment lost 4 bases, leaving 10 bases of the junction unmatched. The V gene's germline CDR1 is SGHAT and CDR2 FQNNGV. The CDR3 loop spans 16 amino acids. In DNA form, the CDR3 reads TGTGCCAGCAGCTACGAGACAGGGGGCGTATGGGAAAAACTGTTTTTT. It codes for CASSYETGGVWEKLFF.

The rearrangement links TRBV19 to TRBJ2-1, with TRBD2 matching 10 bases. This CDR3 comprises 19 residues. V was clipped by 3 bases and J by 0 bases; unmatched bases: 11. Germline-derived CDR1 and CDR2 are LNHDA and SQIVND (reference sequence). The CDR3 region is CASSIMASGRLSSYNEQFF. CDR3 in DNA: TGTGCCAGTAGTATTATGGCTAGCGGGAGACTAAGCTCCTACAATGAGCAGTTCTTC.

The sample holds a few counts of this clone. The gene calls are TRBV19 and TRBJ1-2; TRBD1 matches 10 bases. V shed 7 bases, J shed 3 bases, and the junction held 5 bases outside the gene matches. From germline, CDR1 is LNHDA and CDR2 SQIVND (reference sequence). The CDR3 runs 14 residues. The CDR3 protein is CASKRDRGYYGYTF. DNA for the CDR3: TGTGCCAGTAAGCGGGACAGGGGCTACTATGGCTACACCTTC.

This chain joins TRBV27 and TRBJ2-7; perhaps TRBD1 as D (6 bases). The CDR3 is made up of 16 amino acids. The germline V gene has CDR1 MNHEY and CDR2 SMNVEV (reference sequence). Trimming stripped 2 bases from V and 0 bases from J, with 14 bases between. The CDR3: CASSLGQSLSSYEQYV. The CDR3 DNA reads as TGTGCCAGCAGTTTAGGACAGTCCCTTAGCTCCTACGAGCAGTACGTC.

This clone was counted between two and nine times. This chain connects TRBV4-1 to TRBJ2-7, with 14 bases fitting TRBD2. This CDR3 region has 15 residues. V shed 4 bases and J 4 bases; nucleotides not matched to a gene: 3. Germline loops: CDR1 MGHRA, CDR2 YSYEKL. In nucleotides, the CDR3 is TGCGCCAGCAGCCCCCGGACTAGCGGGAGGTACGAGCAGTACTTC. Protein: CASSPRTSGRYEQYF.

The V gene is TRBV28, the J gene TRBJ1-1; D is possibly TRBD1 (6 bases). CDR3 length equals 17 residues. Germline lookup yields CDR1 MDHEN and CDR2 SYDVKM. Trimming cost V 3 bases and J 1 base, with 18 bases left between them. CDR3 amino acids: CASSFFYRAVENTEAFF. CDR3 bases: TGTGCCAGCAGTTTTTTTTACAGGGCGGTGGAGAACACTGAAGCTTTCTTT.

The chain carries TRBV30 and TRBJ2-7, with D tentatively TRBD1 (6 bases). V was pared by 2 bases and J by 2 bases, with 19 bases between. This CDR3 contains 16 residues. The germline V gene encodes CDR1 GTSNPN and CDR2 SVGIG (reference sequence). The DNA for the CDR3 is TGTGCCTGGAGTTTCACCGGGACATTTCAAGCCTACGAGCAGTACTTC. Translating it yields CAWSFTGTFQAYEQYF.

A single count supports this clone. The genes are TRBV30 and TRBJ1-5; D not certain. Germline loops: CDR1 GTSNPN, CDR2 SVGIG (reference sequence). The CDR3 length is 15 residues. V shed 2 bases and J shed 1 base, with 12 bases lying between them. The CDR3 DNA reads TGTGCCTGGAGTCCTTATGTCGCGAGCAATCAGCCCCAGCATTTT. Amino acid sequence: CAWSPYVASNQPQHF.

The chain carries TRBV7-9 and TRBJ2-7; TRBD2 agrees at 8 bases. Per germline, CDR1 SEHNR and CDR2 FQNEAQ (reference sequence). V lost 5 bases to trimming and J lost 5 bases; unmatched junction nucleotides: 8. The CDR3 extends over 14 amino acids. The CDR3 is CASSREGGANEQYV. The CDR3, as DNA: TGTGCCAGCAGCCGGGAGGGGGGAGCGAACGAGCAGTACGTC.

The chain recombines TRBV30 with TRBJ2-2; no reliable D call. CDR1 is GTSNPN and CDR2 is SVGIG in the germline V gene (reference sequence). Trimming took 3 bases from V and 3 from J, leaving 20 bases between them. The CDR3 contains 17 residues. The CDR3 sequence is CAWRPMRGVRDTGELFF. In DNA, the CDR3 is TGTGCCTGGAGACCCATGCGCGGCGTTCGTGACACCGGGGAGCTGTTTTTT.

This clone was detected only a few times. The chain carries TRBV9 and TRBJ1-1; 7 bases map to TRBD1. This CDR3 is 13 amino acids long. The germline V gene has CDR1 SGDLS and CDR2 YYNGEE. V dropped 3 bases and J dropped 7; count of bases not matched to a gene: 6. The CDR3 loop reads CASSAQGGREAFF. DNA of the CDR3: TGTGCCAGCAGCGCCCAGGGGGGCCGTGAAGCTTTCTTT.

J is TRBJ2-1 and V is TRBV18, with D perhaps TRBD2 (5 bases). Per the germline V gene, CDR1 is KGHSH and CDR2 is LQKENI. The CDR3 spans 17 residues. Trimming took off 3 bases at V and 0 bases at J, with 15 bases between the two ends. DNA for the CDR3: TGTGCCAGCTCACCGGTGCTAGCCCTGAGCTCCTACAATGAGCAGTTCTTC. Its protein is CASSPVLALSSYNEQFF.

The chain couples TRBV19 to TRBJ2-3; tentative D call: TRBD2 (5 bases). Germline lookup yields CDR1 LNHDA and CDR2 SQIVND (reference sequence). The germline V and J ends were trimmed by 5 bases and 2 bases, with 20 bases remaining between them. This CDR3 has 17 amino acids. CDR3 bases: TGTGCCAGTAGTGGGTACCTCGGGGTTCCCCACACAGATACGCAGTATTTT. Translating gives CASSGYLGVPHTDTQYF.

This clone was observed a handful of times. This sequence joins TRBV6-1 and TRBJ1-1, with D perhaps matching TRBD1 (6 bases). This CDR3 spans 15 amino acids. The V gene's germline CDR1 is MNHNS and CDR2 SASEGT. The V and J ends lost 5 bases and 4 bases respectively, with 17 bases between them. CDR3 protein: CASSFDPGGTTEAFF. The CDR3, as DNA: TGTGCCAGCAGTTTTGACCCGGGGGGCACCACTGAAGCTTTCTTT.

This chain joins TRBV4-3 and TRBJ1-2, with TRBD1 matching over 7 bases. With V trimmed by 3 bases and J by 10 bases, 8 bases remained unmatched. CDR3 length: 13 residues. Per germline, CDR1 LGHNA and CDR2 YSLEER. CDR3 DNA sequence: TGCGCCAGCAGCCACGACCGGGACAGCTTCTACACCTTC. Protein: CASSHDRDSFYTF.

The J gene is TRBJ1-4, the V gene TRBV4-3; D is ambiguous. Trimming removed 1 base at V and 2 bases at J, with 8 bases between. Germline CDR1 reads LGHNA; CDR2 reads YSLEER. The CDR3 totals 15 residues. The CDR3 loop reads CASSQVVQTNEKLFF. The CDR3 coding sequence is TGCGCCAGCAGCCAAGTGGTGCAGACTAATGAAAAACTGTTTTTT.

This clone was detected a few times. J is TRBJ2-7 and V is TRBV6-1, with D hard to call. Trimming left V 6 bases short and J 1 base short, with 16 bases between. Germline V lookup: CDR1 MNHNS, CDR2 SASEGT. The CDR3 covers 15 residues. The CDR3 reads CASRRVTDESYEQYF. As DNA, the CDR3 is TGTGCCAGCAGGCGAGTGACTGATGAATCCTACGAGCAGTACTTC.

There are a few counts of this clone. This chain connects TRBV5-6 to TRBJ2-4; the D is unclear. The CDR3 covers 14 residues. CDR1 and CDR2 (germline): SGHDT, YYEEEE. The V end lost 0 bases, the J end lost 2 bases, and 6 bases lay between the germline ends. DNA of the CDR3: TGTGCCAGCAGCTTGGTTGCGACCAAAAACATTCAGTACTTC. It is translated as CASSLVATKNIQYF.

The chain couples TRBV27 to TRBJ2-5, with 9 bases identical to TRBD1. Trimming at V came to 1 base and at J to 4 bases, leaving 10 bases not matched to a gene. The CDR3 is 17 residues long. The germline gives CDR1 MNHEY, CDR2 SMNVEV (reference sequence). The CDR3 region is CASSLLGTGSRRETQYF. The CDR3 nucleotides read TGTGCCAGCAGTTTATTGGGGACAGGGAGTAGGCGAGAGACCCAGTACTTC.

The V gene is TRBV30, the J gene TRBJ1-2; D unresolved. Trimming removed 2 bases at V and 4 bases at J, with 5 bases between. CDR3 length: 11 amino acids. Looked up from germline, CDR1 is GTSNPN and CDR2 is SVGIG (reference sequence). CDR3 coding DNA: TGTGCCTGGAGTTTCGTCTATGGCTACACCTTC. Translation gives CAWSFVYGYTF.

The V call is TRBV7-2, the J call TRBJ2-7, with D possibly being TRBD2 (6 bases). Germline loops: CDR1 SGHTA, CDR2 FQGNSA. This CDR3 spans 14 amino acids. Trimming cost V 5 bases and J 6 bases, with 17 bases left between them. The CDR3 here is CASSPGTRRGEQYF. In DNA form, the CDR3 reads TGTGCCAGCAGCCCAGGGACCCGGCGGGGCGAGCAGTACTTC.

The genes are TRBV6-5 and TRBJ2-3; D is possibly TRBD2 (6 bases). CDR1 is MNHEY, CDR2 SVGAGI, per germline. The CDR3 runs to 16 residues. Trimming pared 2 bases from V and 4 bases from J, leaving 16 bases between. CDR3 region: CASSYVGRTSPDTQYF. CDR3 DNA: TGTGCCAGCAGTTACGTAGGGAGGACTTCCCCAGATACGCAGTATTTT.

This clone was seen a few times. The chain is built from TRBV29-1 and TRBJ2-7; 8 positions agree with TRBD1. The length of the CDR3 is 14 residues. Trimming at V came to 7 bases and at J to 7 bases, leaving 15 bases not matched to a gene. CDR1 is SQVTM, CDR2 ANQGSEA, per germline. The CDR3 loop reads CSAAGGKTSWEQYF. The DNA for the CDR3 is TGCAGCGCTGCAGGGGGCAAAACGTCCTGGGAGCAGTACTTC.

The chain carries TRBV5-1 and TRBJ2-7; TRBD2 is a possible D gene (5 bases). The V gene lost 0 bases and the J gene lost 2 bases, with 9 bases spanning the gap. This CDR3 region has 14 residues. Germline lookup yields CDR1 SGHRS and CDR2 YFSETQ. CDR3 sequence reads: CASSLDPGTYEQYV. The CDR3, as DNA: TGCGCCAGCAGCTTGGATCCGGGAACCTACGAGCAGTACGTC.

CDR3 nucleotide sequence: TGTGCCTGGACGACCGGGGGGGGCGCGGGGACTGAAGCTTTCTTT. It specifies CAWTTGGGAGTEAFF. This sequence joins TRBV30 and TRBJ1-1, with D possibly being TRBD1 (6 bases). The germline V gene encodes CDR1 GTSNPN and CDR2 SVGIG (reference sequence). The CDR3 consists of 15 residues. The V and J ends lost 4 bases and 5 bases respectively, with 20 bases between them.